This entry is about one TCR beta chain. Germline CDR1 SGHTA, CDR2 FQGNSA. There are 13 residues in the CDR3. TCRdb reprocessed the 5' RACE reads, keeping one entry per CDR3 protein, no DNA. This sample contains roughly 390,000 distinct CDR3 sequences. The entry originates in a study of T cells expressing NK-cell markers. As for the study in general: Of eight sequenced donors, seven were HCMV-seropositive and one HCMV-seronegative.

The sample consisted of blood T cells: a sorted CD56 or NKG2C T cell subset, CD4+ or CD8+ T cells, or bulk PBMC T cells (not recorded which). V is TRBV7-2 and J is TRBJ1-4; the D call from TCRdb, TRBD1, cannot be confirmed without DNA. This TCR was recovered from a man aged 18-70 years in good health. This chain's CDR3 is CASSATRGEELFF.